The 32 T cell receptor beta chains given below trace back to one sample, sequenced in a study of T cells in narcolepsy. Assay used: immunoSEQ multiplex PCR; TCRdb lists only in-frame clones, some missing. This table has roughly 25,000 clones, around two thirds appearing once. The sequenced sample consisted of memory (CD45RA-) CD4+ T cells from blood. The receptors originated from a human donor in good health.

The CDR3 reads CASSEKHIQPQHF. In nucleotides, the CDR3 is TGTGCCAGCAGTGAAAAGCACATTCAGCCCCAGCATTTT. This chain joins TRBV6-1 and TRBJ1-5; D is undetermined. V lost 2 bases and J 6 bases, leaving 8 bases between the germline ends. The CDR3 contains 13 residues. The germline V gene has CDR1 MNHNS and CDR2 SASEGT.

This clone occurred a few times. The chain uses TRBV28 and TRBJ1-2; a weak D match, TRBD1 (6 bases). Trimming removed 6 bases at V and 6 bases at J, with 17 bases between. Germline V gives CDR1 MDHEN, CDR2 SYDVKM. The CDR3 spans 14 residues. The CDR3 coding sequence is TGTGCCAGCAGCCCCCCGTGGGGGCTCAATGGCTACACCTTC. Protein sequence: CASSPPWGLNGYTF.

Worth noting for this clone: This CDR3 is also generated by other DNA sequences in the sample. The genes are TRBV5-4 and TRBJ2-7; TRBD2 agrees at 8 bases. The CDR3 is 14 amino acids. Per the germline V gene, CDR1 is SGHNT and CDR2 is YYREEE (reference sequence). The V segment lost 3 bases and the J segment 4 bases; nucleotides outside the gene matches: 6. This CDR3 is CASSSAPGGYEQYF. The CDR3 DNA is TGTGCCAGCAGCTCCGCCCCGGGGGGGTACGAGCAGTACTTC.

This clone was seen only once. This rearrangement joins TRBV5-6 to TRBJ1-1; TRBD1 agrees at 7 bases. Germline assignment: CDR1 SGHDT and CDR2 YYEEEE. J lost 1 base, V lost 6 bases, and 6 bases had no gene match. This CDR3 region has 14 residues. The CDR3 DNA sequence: TGTGCCAGCACCCGAACAGGGGAGAACACTGAAGCTTTCTTT. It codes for CASTRTGENTEAFF.

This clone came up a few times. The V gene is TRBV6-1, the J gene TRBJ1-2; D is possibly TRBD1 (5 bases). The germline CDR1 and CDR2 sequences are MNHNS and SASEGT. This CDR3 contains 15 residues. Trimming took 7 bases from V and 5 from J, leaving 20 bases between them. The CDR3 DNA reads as TGTGCCAGCATTCCGACAGCTGGGGCATCATATGGCTACACCTTC. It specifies CASIPTAGASYGYTF.

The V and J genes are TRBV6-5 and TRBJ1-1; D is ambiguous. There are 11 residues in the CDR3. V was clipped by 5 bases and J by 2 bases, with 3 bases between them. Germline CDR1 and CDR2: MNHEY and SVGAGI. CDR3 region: CASSHNTEAFF. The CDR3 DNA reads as TGTGCCAGCAGTCATAACACTGAAGCTTTCTTT.

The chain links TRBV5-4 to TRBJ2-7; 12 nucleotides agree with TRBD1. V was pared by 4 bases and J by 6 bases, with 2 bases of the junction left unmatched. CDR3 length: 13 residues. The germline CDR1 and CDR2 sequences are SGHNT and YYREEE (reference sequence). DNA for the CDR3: TGTGCCAGCAGCAAGGGACAGGGGGCCGAGCAGTACTTC. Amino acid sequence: CASSKGQGAEQYF.

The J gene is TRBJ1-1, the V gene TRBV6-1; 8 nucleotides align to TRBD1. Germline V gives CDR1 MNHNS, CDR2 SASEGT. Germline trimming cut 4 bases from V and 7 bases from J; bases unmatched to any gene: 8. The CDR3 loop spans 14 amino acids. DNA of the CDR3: TGTGCCAGCAGTGCGTCGGGACAGGCGATTGAAGCTTTCTTT. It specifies CASSASGQAIEAFF.

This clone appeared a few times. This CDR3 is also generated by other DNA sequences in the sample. The CDR3 nucleotides read TGTGCCAGCAGCTTGGATGGAGATGCAACTAATGAAAAACTGTTTTTT. Translation: CASSLDGDATNEKLFF. The chain has TRBV5-6 and TRBJ1-4; D is uncertain. This CDR3 has 16 amino acids. The V end was cut by 0 bases, the J end by 0 bases, with 9 bases between. The germline CDR1 and CDR2 sequences are SGHDT and YYEEEE.

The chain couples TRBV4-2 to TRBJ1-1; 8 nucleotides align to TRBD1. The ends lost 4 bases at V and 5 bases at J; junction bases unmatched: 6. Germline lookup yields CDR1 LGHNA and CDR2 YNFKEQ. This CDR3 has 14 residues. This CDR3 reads CASSLWTGWTEAFF. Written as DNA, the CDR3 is TGTGCCAGCAGCCTTTGGACAGGGTGGACTGAAGCTTTCTTT.

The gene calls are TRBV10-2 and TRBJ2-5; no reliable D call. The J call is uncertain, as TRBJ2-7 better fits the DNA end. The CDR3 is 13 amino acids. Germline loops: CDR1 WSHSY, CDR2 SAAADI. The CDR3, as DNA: TGCGCCGACGTCCGATGGAAGCCGTACGAGCAGTACTTC. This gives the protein CADVRWKPYEQYF.

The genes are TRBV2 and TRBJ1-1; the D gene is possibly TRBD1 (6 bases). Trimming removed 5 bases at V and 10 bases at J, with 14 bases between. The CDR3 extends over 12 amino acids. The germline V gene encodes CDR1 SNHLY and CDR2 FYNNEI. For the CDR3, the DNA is TGTGCCAGCAGTCGGACAGCCAGTGGAGCTTTCTTT. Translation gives CASSRTASGAFF.

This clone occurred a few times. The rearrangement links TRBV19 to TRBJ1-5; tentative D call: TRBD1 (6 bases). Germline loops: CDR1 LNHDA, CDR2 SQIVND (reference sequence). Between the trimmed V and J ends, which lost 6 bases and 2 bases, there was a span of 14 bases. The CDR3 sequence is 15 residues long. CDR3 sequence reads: CASRGAGGRNQPQHF. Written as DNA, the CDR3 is TGTGCCAGTAGGGGGGCGGGGGGTCGCAATCAGCCCCAGCATTTT.

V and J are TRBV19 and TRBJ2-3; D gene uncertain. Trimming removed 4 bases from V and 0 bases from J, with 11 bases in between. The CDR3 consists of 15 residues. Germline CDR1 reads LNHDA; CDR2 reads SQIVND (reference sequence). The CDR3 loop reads CASSTQTGSTDTQYF. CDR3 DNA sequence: TGTGCCAGTAGTACTCAGACGGGTAGCACAGATACGCAGTATTTT.

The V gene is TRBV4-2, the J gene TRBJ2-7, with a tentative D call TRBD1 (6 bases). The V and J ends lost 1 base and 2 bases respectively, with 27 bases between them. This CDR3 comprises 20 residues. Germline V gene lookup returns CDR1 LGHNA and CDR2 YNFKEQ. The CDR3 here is CASSQARTGTRRSRTYEQYF. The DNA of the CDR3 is TGTGCCAGCAGCCAAGCCCGGACCGGGACACGAAGAAGCCGAACCTACGAGCAGTACTTC.

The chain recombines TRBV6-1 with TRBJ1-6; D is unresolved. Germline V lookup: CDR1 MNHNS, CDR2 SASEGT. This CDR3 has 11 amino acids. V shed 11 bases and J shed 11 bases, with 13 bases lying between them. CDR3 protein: CAGESDPPLHF. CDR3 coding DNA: TGTGCCGGCGAAAGTGATCCACCCCTCCACTTT.

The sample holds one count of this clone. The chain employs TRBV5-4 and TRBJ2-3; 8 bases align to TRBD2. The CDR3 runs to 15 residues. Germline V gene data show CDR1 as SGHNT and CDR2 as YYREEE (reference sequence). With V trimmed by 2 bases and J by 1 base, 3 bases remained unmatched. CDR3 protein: CASSFGSGGTDTQYF. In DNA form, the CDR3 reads TGTGCCAGCAGCTTCGGTAGCGGGGGCACAGATACGCAGTATTTT.

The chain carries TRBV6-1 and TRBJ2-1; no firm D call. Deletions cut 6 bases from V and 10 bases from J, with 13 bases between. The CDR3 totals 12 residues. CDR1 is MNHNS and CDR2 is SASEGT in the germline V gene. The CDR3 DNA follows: TGTGCCAGCAGCCGGACCCTGAGAGAGCAGTTCTTC. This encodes CASSRTLREQFF.

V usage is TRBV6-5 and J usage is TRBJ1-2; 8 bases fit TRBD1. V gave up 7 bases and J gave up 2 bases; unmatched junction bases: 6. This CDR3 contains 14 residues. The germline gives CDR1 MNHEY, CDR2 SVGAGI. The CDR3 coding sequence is TGTGCCAGCACAGGCAGGGGGCTGAACTATGGCTACACCTTC. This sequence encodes CASTGRGLNYGYTF.

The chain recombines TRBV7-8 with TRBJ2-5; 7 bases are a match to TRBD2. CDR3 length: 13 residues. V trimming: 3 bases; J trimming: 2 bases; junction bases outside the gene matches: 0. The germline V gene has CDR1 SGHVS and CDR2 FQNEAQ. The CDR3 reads CASSLGGQETQYF. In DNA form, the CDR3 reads TGTGCCAGCAGCTTGGGGGGGCAAGAGACCCAGTACTTC. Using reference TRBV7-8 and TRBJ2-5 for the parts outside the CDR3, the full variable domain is GAGVSQSPRYKVAKRGQDVALRCDPISGHVSLFWYQQALGQGPEFLTYFQNEAQLDKSGLPSDRFFAERPEGSVSTLKIQRTQQEDSAVYLCASSLGGQETQYFGPGTRLLVL.

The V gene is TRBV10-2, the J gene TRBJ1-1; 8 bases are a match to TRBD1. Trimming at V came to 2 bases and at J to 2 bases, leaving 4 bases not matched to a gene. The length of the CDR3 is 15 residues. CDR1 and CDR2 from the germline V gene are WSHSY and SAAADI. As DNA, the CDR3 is TGCGCCAGCAGTGAGCCTCCAGGGGGCAACACTGAAGCTTTCTTT. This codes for CASSEPPGGNTEAFF.

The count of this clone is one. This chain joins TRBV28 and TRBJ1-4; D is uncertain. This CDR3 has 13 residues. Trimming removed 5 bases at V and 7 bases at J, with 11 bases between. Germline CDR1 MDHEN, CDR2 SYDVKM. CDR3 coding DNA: TGTGCCAGCAGTAATATCGGCAGTGAAAAACTGTTTTTT. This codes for CASSNIGSEKLFF.

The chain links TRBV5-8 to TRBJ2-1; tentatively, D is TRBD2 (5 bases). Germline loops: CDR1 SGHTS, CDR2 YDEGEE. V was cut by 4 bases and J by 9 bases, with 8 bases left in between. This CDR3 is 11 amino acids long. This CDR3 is CASSRDSEQFF. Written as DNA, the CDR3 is TGTGCCAGCAGCCGGGATAGTGAGCAGTTCTTC.

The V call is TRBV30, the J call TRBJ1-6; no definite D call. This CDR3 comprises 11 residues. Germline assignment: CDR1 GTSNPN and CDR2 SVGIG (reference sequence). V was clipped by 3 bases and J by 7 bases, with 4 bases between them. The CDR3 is CAWRGNSPLHF. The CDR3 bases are TGTGCCTGGAGAGGAAATTCACCCCTCCACTTT.

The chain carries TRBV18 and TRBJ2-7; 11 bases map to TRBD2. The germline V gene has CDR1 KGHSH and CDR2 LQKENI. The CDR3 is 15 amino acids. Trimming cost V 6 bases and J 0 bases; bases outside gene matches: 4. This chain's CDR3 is CASSITSGSSYEQYF. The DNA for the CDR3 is TGTGCCAGCTCGATCACTAGCGGGAGCTCCTACGAGCAGTACTTC.

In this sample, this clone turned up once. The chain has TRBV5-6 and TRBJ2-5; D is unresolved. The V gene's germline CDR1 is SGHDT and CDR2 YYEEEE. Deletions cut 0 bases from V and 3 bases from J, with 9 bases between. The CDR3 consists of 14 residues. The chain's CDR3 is CASSLGAQKETQYF. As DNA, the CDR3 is TGTGCCAGCAGCTTGGGCGCCCAAAAAGAGACCCAGTACTTC.

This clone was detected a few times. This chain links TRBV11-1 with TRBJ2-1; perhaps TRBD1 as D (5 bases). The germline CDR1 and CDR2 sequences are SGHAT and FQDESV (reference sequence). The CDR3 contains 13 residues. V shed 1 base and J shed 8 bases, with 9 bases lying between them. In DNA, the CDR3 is TGTGCCAGCAGCTTAGTCGCCAGGGATGAGCAGTTCTTC. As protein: CASSLVARDEQFF.

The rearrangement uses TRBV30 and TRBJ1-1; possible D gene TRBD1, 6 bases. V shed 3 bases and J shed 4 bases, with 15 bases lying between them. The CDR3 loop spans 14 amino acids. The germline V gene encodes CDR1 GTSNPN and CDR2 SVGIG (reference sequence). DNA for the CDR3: TGTGCCTGGAGGCTTCGGGGGCCCGGCACTGAAGCTTTCTTT. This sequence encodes CAWRLRGPGTEAFF. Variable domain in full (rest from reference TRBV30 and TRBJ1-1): SQTIHQWPATLVQPVGSPLSLECTVEGTSNPNLYWYRQAAGRGLQLLFYSVGIGQISSEVPQNLSASRPQDRQFILSSKKLLLSDSGFYLCAWRLRGPGTEAFFGQGTRLTVV.

The CDR3 spells CASSFSLYEQYF. The CDR3 DNA follows: TGTGCCAGCAGCTTTAGTCTCTACGAGCAGTACTTC. The V and J genes are TRBV5-5 and TRBJ2-7; D unresolved. V dropped 2 bases and J dropped 3 bases, with 6 bases sitting between them. Germline V gene sequence: CDR1 SGHKS, CDR2 YYEKEE (reference sequence). The CDR3 sequence is 12 residues long. Complete variable domain (other parts from reference TRBV5-5 and TRBJ2-7): DAGVTQSPTHLIKTRGQQVTLRCSPISGHKSVSWYQQVLGQGPQFIFQYYEKEERGRGNFPDRFSARQFPNYSSELNVNALLLGDSALYLCASSFSLYEQYFGPGTRLTVT.

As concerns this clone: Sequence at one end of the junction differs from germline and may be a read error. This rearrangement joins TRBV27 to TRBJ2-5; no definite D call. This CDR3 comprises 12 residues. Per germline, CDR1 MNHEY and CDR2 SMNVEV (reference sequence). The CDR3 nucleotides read TGTGCCAGCAATAAGGTCCTAAGCCAGTCGGACTTC. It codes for CASNKVLSQSDF.

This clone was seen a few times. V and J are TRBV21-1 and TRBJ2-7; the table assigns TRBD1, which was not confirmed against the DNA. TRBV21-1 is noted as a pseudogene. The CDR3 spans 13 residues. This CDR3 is CASSAQGAREQYF. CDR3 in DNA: TGTGCCAGCAGCGCTCAGGGGGCGCGGGAGCAGTACTTC.

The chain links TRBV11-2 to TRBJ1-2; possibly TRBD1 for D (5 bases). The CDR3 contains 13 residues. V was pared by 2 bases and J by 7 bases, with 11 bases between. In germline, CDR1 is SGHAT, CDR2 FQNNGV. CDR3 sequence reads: CASSLRGGSGYTF. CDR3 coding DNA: TGTGCCAGCAGCTTAAGGGGAGGTAGTGGCTACACCTTC.